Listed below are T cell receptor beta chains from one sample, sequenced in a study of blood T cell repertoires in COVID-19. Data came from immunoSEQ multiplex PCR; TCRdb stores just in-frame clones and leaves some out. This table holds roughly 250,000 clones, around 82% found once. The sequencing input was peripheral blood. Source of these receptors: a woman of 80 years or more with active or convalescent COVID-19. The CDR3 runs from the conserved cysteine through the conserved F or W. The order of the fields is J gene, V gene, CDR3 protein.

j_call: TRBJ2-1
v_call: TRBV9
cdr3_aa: CASSVREGHVNEQFF

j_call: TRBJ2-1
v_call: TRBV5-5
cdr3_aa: CASSVRDSSYNEQFF

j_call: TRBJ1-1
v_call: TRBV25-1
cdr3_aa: CASRWDTEKAFF

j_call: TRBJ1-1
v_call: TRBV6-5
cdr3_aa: CASSTRVRNTEAFF

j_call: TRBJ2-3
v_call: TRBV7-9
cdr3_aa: CASSPSPQTNFPDTQYF

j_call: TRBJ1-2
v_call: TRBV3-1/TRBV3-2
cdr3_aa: CASSPVFGRSANYGYTF

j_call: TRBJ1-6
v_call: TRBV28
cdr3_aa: CASGGEPYNSPLHF

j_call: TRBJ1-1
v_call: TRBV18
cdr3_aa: CASSMGQEMGAFF

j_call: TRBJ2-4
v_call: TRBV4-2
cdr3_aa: CASRYLTGSGAKNIQYF

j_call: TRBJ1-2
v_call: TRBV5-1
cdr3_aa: CASSPGQGHYGYTF

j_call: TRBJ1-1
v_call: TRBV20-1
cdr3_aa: CSARDFSEAFF

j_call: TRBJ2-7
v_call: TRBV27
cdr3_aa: CASSKQGITYEQYF

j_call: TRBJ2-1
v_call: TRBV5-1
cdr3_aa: CASSLSTSGSSYNEQFF

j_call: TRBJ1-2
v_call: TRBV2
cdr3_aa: CASSEAIRVNGYTF

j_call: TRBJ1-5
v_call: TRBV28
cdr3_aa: CASRRGNQPQHF

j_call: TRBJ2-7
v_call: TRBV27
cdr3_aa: CASRPYKAGRQLEQYF